The subject of this entry is one T cell receptor (beta chain). The antigen remains undetermined. These data belong to a study of cytomegalovirus exposure and HLA in healthy donors. Study findings and constraints: Most TCR sequences proved rare, with some public TCRs found in many donors. Later work found most CMV-associated TCR beta chains apparently HLA-restricted.

The PCR employed 60 Vbeta primers together with 13 Jbeta primers. Using immunoSEQ multiplex PCR, the repertoire was profiled, and TCRdb retains in-frame clones only, with some absent. The table has about 190,000 clones, 65% to 75% seen once. The CDR3 length is 16 residues. CDR1 MNHNS and CDR2 SASEGT come from the germline V gene. The trim removed 4 bases at V and 0 bases at J, leaving 5 bases unmatched. The gene calls are TRBV6-1 and TRBJ2-1; TRBD2 aligns across 8 bases. The clonotype comes from a young man in good health and CMV-seropositive. Material: PBMCs. The CDR3 nucleotides read TGTGCCAGCAGTGGACTAGCGCGTAGCTCCTACAATGAGCAGTTCTTC. As protein: CASSGLARSSYNEQFF.